This T cell receptor beta chain was profiled in a study of T-cell memory formation after mild COVID-19. CDR1 SEHNR and CDR2 FQNEAQ come from the germline V gene (reference sequence). There are 11 residues in the CDR3. One entry per CDR3 protein, called by TCRdb with MiXCR from the 5' RACE reads. The repertoire holds 450,000 or so distinct CDR3 sequences, with about 23% as singletons. This clonotype was seen only a few times. One end of the junction is discordant with germline, which a read error may explain. Specimen: PBMCs or a T cell subset sorted from them (not recorded which). The genes are TRBV7-9 and TRBJ1-1, with D unclear. The sequence was obtained from an adult woman who had mild COVID-19 (a few samples of this study predate the infection). Cell type and time point are not known. The DNA for the CDR3 is TGTGCCAGCACCTTAGACACTGAAGCTTTCTTT. It translates to CASTLDTEAFF.